This T cell receptor beta chain is drawn from a study of type 1 regulatory T cells. Study in general: T-allo10 is a Tr1-enriched, alloantigen-specific CD4 T cell product made in vitro.

Trimming left V 7 bases short and J 2 bases short, with 12 bases between. Per the germline V gene, CDR1 is MDHEN and CDR2 is SYDVKM. CDR3 length: 14 residues. TCRdb processed the reads anew with MiXCR; each CDR3 protein has one entry. The sample consists of 2,000 to 2,500 distinct CDR3 sequences, 5% to 6.5% of them appearing once. This clonotype qualifies as medium-sized. Specimen: CD4+ T cells, either the whole sample or a sorted fraction (not recorded which). The clonotype comes from a human donor in good health. The V and J genes are TRBV28 and TRBJ2-1; tentative D call: TRBD2 (7 bases). Here the CDR3 reads CASIEGGAYNEQFF. In nucleotides, the CDR3 is TGTGCCAGCATCGAGGGGGGGGCCTACAATGAGCAGTTCTTC.